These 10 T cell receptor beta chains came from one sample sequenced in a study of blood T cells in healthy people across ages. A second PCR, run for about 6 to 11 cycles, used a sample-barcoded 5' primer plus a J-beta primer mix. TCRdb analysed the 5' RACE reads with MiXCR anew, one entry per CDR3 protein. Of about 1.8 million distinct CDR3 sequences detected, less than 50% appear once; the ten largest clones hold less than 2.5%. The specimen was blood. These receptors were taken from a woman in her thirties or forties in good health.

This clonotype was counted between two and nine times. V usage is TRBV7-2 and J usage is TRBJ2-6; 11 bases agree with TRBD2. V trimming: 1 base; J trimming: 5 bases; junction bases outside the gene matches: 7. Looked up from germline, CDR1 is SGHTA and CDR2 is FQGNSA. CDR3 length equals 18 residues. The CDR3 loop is CASSLVVSGGARANVLTF. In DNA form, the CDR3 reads TGTGCCAGCAGCTTAGTGGTTAGCGGGGGGGCCCGGGCCAACGTCCTGACTTTC.

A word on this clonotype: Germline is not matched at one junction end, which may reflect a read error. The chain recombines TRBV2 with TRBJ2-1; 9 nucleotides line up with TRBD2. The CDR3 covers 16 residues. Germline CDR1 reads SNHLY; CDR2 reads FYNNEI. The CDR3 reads CASSVSSGGSYNGQFF. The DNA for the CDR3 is TGTGCCAGCAGTGTTAGTAGCGGGGGTTCCTACAATGGGCAGTTCTTC.

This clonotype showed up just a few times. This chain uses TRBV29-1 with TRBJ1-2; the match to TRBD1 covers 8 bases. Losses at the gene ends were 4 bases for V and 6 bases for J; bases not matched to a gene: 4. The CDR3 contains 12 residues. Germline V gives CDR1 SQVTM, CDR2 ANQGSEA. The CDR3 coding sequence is TGCAGCGTTGCAGGGGGCGCGGATGGCTACACCTTC. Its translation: CSVAGGADGYTF.

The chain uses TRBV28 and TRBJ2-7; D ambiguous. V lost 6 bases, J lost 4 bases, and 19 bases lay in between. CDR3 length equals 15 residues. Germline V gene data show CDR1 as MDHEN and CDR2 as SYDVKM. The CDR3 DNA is TGTGCCAGCAGCTCCAGCCAGGCAGGCCTGTACGAGCAGTACTTC. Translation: CASSSSQAGLYEQYF.

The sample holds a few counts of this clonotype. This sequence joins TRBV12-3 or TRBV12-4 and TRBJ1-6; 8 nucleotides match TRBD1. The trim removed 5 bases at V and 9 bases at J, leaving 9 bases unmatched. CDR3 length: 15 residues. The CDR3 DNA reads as TGTGCCAGCAGTGACAGGGGAGATTGGGCTTCACCCCTCCACTTT. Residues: CASSDRGDWASPLHF.

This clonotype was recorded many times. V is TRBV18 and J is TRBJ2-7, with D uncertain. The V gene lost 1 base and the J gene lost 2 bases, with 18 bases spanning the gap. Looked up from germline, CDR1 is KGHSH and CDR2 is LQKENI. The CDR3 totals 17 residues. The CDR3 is CASSPQPGSGYTYEQYF. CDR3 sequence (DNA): TGTGCCAGCTCACCACAACCGGGCTCAGGCTATACCTACGAGCAGTACTTC. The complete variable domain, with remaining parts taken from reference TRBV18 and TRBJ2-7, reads NAGVMQNPRHLVRRRGQEARLRCSPMKGHSHVYWYRQLPEEGLKFMVYLQKENIIDESGMPKERFSAEFPKEGPSILRIQQVVRGDSAAYFCASSPQPGSGYTYEQYFGPGTRLTVT.

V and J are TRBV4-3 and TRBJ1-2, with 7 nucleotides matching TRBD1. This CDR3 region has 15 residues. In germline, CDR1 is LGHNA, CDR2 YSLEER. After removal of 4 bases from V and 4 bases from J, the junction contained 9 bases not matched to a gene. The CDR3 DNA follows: TGCGCCAGCAGCCGACTGACAGGGCTTTCCTATGGCTACACCTTC. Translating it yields CASSRLTGLSYGYTF.

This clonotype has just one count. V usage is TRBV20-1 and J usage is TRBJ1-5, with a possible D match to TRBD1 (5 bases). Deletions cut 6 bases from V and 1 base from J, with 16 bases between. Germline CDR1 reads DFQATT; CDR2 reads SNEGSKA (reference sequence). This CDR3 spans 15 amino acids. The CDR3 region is CSAQTSGRSNQPQHF. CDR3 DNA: TGCAGTGCCCAGACGTCAGGGAGAAGCAATCAGCCCCAGCATTTT.

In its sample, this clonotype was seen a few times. CDR3 bases: TGTGCCAGCAGCTTAACCCTACCTTCCGGGGCCGCTAGCACAGATACGCAGTATTTT. This encodes CASSLTLPSGAASTDTQYF. V usage is TRBV7-8 and J usage is TRBJ2-3, with D tentatively TRBD1 or TRBD2 (5 bases each). The CDR3 runs 19 residues. The V gene's germline CDR1 is SGHVS and CDR2 FQNEAQ. V was clipped by 2 bases and J by 0 bases, with 21 bases between them.

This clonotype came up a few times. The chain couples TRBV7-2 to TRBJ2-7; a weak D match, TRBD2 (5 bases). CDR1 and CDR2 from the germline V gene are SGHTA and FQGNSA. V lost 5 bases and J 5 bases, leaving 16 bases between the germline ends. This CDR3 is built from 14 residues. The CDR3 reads CASSTRLAGDEQYF. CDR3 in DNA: TGTGCCAGCAGCACTAGGCTAGCTGGCGACGAGCAGTACTTC.